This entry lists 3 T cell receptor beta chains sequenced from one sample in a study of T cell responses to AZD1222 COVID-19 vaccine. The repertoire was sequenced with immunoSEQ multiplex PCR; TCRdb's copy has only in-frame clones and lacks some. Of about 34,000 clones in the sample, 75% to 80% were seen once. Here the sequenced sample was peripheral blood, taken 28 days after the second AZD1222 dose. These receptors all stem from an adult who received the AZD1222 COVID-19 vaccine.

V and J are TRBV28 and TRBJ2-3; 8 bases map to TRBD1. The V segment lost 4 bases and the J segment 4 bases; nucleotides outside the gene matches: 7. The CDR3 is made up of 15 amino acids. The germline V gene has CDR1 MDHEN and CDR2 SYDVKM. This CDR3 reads CASSSAGGRSDTQYF. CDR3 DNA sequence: TGTGCCAGCAGTTCGGCAGGGGGCAGGTCAGATACGCAGTATTTT. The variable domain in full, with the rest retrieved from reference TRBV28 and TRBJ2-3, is DVKVTQSSRYLVKRTGEKVFLECVQDMDHENMFWYRQDPGLGLRLIYFSYDVKMKEKGDIPEGYSVSREKKERFSLILESASTNQTSMYLCASSSAGGRSDTQYFGPGTRLTVL.

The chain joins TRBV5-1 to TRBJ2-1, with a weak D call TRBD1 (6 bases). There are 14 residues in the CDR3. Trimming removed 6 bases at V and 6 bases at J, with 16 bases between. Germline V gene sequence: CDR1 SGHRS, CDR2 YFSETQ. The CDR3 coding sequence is TGCGCCAGCAAAAAGGGGGTTGGTGGCAATGAGCAGTTCTTC. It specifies CASKKGVGGNEQFF.

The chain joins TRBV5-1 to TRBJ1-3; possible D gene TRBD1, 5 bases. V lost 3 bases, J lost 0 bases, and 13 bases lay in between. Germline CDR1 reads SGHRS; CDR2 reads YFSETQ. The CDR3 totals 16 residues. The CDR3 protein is CASSWGGQPSGNTIYF. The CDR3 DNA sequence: TGCGCCAGCAGCTGGGGAGGACAACCCTCTGGAAACACCATATATTTT.